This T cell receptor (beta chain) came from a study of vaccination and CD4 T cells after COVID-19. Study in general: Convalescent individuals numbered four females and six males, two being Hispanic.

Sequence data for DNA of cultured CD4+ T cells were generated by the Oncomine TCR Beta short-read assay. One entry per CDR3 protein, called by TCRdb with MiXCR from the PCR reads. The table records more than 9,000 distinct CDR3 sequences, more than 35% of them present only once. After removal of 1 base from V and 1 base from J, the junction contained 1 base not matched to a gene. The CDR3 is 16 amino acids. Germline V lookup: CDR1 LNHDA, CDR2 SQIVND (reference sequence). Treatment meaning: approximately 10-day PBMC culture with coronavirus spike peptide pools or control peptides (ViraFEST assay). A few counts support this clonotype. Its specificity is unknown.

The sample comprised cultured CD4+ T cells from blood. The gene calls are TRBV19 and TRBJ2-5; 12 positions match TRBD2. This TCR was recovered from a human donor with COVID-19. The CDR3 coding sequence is TGTGCCAGTAGTATAGGGACTAGCGGGGCCCAAGAGACCCAGTACTTC. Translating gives CASSIGTSGAQETQYF.